Included here is one T cell receptor (beta chain) sequence, with context. This sample stems from a study of blood T cell repertoires in COVID-19. V shed 5 bases, J shed 1 base, and the junction held 7 bases outside the gene matches. Germline values: CDR1 SGHRS, CDR2 YFSETQ. The CDR3 runs 15 residues. Libraries were prepared by immunoSEQ multiplex PCR; TCRdb keeps only in-frame clonotypes and omits some of them. The sample has 20,000 to 25,000 clones, about 91% seen once. Sequencing was performed on peripheral blood. V is TRBV5-1 and J is TRBJ2-7, with TRBD2 identical over 9 bases. The TCR comes from a woman aged 70-85 years with active COVID-19. The DNA of the CDR3 is TGCGCCAGCAGGGATATAGCGGGAGTATCCTACGAGCAGTACTTC. Translation gives CASRDIAGVSYEQYF.